This TCR beta chain was found in a study of blood T cell repertoires in COVID-19. Study-wide background: Donors in the United States, Italy and Spain gave samples during acute or convalescent COVID-19. From T cells, B-cell-depleted T cells, or PBMCs came the material, which was cDNA or gDNA.

V lost 4 bases, J lost 4 bases, and 8 bases lay in between. Germline lookup yields CDR1 LNHDA and CDR2 SQIVND (reference sequence). The CDR3 has 13 amino acids. Libraries were prepared by immunoSEQ multiplex PCR; TCRdb keeps only in-frame clonotypes and omits some of them. The data contain some 160,000 clones, roughly nine tenths of them singletons. The source material was peripheral blood. The chain employs TRBV19 and TRBJ1-5; no clear D. The TCR comes from a woman in her sixties or seventies with active COVID-19. CDR3 residues: CASSTLLNQPQHF. CDR3 nucleotide sequence: TGTGCCAGTAGTACCCTGTTGAATCAGCCCCAGCATTTT.